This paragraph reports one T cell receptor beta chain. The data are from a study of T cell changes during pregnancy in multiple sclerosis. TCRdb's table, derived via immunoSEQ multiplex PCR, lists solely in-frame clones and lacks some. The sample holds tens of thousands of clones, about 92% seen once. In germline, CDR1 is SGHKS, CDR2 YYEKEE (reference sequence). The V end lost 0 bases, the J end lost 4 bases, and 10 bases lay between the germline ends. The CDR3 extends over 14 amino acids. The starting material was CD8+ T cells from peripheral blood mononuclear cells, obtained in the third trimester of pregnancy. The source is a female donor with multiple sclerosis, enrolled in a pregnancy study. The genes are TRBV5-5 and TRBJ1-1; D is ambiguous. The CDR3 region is CASSLVTDFTEAFF. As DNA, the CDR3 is TGTGCCAGCAGCTTGGTGACGGACTTCACTGAAGCTTTCTTT.